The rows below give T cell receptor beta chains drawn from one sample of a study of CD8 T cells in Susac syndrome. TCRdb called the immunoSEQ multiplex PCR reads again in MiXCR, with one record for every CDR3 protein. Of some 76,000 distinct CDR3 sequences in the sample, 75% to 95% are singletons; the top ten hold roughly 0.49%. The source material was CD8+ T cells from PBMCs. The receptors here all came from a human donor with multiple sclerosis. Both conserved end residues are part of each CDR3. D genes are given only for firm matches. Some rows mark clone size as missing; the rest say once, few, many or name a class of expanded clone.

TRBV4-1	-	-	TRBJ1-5	CASSQDHSSNQPQHF	TGCGCCAGCAGCCAAGATCACAGTTCCAATCAGCCCCAGCATTTT
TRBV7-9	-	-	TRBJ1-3	CASSFGRSGNTIYF	TGTGCCAGCAGCTTCGGCCGATCTGGAAACACCATATATTTT
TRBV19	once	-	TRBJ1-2	CASSIRDRTNYGYTF	TGTGCCAGTAGTATACGGGACCGTACTAACTATGGCTACACCTTC
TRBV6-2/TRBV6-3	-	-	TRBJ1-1	CASSFPGGLNTEAFF	TGTGCCAGCAGTTTCCCCGGGGGTCTGAACACTGAAGCTTTCTTT
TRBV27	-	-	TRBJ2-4	CASSSGDIQYF	TGTGCCAGCAGTTCGGGGGACATTCAGTACTTC
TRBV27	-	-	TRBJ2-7	CASSPRYSGYEQYF	TGTGCCAGCAGTCCGAGATATTCGGGTTACGAGCAGTACTTC
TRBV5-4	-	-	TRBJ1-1	CASSLWEAEAFF	TGTGCCAGCAGCTTGTGGGAGGCTGAAGCTTTCTTT
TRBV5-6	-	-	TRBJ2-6	CASSLEVQFGTGANVLTF	TGTGCCAGCAGCTTGGAGGTACAATTTGGGACTGGGGCCAACGTCCTGACTTTC
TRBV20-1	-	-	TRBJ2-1	CSVPGPRGGFF	TGCAGTGTACCGGGCCCTCGAGGTGGGTTCTTC
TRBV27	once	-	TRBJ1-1	CASSRDRYWPPEAFF	TGTGCCAGCAGCCGAGACAGGTACTGGCCTCCTGAAGCTTTCTTT
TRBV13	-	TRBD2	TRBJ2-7	CASSTTSGYEQYF	TGTGCCAGCAGCACGACTAGCGGCTACGAGCAGTACTTC
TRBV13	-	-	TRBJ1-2	CASSPNWPYGGYTF	TGTGCCAGCAGCCCTAACTGGCCATATGGTGGCTACACCTTC
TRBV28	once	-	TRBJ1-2	CASSLGPGHYGYTF	TGTGCCAGCAGTTTAGGGCCAGGTCACTATGGCTACACCTTC
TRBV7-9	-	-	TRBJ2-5	CASSPLRARFQETQYF	TGTGCCAGCAGCCCCCTACGGGCGAGGTTCCAAGAGACCCAGTACTTC
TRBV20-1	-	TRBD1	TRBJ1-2	CSAVVGGGGYTF	TGCAGTGCCGTTGTAGGGGGCGGTGGCTACACCTTC
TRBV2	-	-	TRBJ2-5	CASSEVSVYETQYF	TGTGCCAGCAGTGAAGTTAGCGTATACGAGACCCAGTACTTC
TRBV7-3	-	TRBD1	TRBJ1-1	CAKSLTGRTEAFF	TGTGCCAAGAGTCTGACAGGGCGGACTGAAGCTTTCTTT
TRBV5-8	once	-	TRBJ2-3	CASSLMGAVF	TGTGCCAGCAGCTTGATGGGGGCGGTGTTT
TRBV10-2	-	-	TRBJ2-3	CASGDSGTTDTQYF	TGCGCCAGCGGGGATAGCGGAACCACAGATACGCAGTATTTT
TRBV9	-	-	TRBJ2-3	CASSPRTGKAQYF	TGTGCCAGCAGCCCCCGTACAGGGAAAGCGCAGTATTTT
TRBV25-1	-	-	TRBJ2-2	CASRGKGRNTGELFF	TGTGCCAGCAGGGGAAAGGGAAGGAACACCGGGGAGCTGTTTTTT
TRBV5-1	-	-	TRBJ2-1	CASSLRSWHEQFF	TGCGCCAGCAGCTTGAGATCCTGGCATGAGCAGTTCTTC
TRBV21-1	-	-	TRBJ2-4	CASSNPTGEPYF	TGTGCCAGCAGCAACCCGACAGGGGAACCATACTTC
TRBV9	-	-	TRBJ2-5	CASSPQTPGETQYF	TGTGCCAGCAGCCCTCAGACCCCGGGGGAGACCCAGTACTTC
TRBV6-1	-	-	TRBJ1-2	CASLTQVLDYSYTF	TGTGCCAGCTTGACACAGGTACTTGACTATAGCTACACCTTC
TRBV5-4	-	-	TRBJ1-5	CASSLAGGGQPQHF	TGTGCCAGCAGCTTGGCCGGAGGGGGTCAGCCCCAGCATTTT
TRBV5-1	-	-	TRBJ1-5	CASSLGWGGNQPQHF	TGCGCCAGCAGCTTGGGCTGGGGAGGCAATCAGCCCCAGCATTTT
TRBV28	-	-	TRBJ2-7	CASLGRSSYEQYF	TGTGCCAGCTTGGGCCGGAGCTCCTACGAGCAGTACTTC
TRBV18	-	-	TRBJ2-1	CASSPLRVDYNEQFF	TGTGCCAGCTCACCCCTTCGCGTAGACTACAATGAGCAGTTCTTC
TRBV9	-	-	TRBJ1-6	CASSVGTGNSPLHF	TGTGCCAGCAGCGTAGGGACGGGTAATTCACCCCTCCACTTT
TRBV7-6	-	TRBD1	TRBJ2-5	CASSLQGEETQYF	TGTGCCAGCAGCTTACAGGGGGAAGAGACCCAGTACTTC
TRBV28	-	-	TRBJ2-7	CASTNGQIAYEQYF	TGTGCCAGCACTAATGGTCAGATAGCCTACGAGCAGTACTTC
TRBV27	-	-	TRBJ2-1	CASSRYGRPSDEQFF	TGTGCCAGCAGTCGCTACGGACGCCCTTCTGATGAGCAGTTCTTC
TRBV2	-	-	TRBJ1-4	CASSELGLANEKLFF	TGTGCCAGCAGTGAATTGGGGTTGGCGAATGAAAAACTGTTTTTT
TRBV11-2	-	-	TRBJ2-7	CASSRTKGVYEQYF	TGTGCCAGCAGCAGAACAAAAGGGGTGTACGAGCAGTACTTC
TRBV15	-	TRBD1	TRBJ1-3	CATSETGAGNTIYF	TGTGCCACCAGCGAGACAGGGGCTGGAAACACCATATATTTT
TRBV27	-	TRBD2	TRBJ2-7	CASSLGLAGGSIHEQYF	TGTGCCAGCAGTTTAGGGCTAGCGGGAGGTTCGATACACGAGCAGTACTTC
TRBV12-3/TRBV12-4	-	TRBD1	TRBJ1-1	CASRQGVVTEAFF	TGTGCCAGCAGACAGGGGGTGGTCACTGAAGCTTTCTTT
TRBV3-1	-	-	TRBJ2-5	CASTKGETQYF	TGTGCCAGCACCAAAGGGGAGACCCAGTACTTC
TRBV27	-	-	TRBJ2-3	CASRPGGGAGTDTQYF	TGTGCCAGCAGACCAGGTGGGGGCGCAGGTACAGATACGCAGTATTTT
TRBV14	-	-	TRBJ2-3	CASSEGRGPEDTQYF	TGTGCCAGCAGCGAAGGAAGGGGTCCCGAAGATACGCAGTATTTT
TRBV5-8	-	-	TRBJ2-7	CASSLSPGLPTYEQYF	TGTGCCAGCAGCTTGTCCCCGGGGCTCCCAACCTACGAGCAGTACTTC
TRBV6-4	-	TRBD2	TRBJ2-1	CASSPLGGGTYNEQFF	TGTGCCAGCAGTCCCCTGGGGGGGGGAACTTACAATGAGCAGTTCTTC
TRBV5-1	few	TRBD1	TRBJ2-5	CASSLTPGGKEETQYF	TGCGCCAGCAGCCTCACACCAGGGGGCAAGGAGGAGACCCAGTACTTC
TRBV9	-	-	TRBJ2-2	CASSVTPAKANTGELFF	TGTGCCAGCAGCGTAACGCCCGCCAAGGCGAACACCGGGGAGCTGTTTTTT
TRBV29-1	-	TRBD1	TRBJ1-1	CSVVGTGTYTEAFF	TGCAGCGTGGTCGGGACAGGGACTTACACTGAAGCTTTCTTT
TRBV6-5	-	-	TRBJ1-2	CASTHGTFSSYGYTF	TGTGCCAGCACCCATGGGACATTCTCAAGCTATGGCTACACCTTC
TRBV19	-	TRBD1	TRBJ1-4	CASSIYGTALRKLFF	TGTGCCAGTAGTATCTACGGGACAGCCTTGAGGAAACTGTTTTTT
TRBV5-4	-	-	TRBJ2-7	CASSLWEQAPYEQYF	TGTGCCAGCAGCTTATGGGAACAGGCCCCTTACGAGCAGTACTTC
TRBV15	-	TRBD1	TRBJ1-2	CATSTDRGLSTNYGYTF	TGTGCCACCAGCACGGACAGGGGGCTGTCAACTAACTATGGCTACACCTTC
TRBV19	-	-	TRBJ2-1	CASSLSAPINEQFF	TGTGCCAGTAGTCTATCTGCCCCGATCAATGAGCAGTTCTTC
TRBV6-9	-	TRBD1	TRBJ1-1	CASRIRQGVSNTEAFF	TGTGCCAGCAGGATTCGACAGGGCGTTTCGAACACTGAAGCTTTCTTT
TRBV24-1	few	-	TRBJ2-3	CATGEDTQYF	TGTGCCACCGGGGAGGATACGCAGTATTTT
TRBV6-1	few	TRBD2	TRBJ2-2	CASSKGLDDSPNTGELFF	TGTGCCAGCAGCAAGGGACTAGACGACTCCCCGAACACCGGGGAGCTGTTTTTT
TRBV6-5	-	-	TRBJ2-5	CASSYSNWGRGGETQYF	TGTGCCAGCAGTTACTCGAATTGGGGACGAGGAGGGGAGACCCAGTACTTC
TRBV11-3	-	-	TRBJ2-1	CASSFDRRIGGEQFF	TGTGCCAGCAGCTTTGACAGGAGGATTGGAGGTGAGCAGTTCTTC
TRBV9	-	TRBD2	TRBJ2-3	CASSVAGRGGTDTQYF	TGTGCCAGCAGCGTAGCCGGGCGGGGGGGCACAGATACGCAGTATTTT